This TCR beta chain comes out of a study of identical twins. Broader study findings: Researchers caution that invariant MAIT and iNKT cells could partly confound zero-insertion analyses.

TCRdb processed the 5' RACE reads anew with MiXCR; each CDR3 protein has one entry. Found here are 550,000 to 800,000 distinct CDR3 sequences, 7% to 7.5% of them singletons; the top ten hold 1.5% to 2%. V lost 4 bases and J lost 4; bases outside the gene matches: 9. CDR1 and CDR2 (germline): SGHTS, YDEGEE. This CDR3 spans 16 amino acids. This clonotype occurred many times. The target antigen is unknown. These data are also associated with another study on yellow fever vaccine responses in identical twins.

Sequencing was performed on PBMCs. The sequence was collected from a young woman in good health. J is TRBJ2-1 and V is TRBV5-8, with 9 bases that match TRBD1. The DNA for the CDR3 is TGTGCCAGCAGCAGACAGGGGGTAGCGCCTTACAATGAGCAGTTCTTC. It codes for CASSRQGVAPYNEQFF.